This T cell receptor beta chain was identified during a study of blood T cell repertoires in COVID-19. Study at large: Acute-phase and convalescent COVID-19 samples originated in the United States, Italy and Spain. The cDNA or gDNA used as material had been derived from T cells, B-cell-depleted T cells, or PBMCs.

Original processing notes: Amplified reference gene primers provided the basis for estimating nucleated cell counts. Assay used: immunoSEQ multiplex PCR; TCRdb lists only in-frame clones, some missing. D and trimming come from the DNA, and the V and J calls and clone size come from that table. This table has approximately 220,000 clones, approximately 81% appearing once. Germline CDR1 reads LGHNA; CDR2 reads YSLEER. The CDR3 has 16 residues. Between the trimmed V and J ends, which lost 2 bases and 6 bases, there was a span of 19 bases. The sequenced material came from peripheral blood. This clonotype was obtained from a woman older than 75 with acute or convalescent COVID-19. The rearrangement links TRBV4-3 to TRBJ1-1; the D gene is possibly TRBD1 (6 bases). CDR3 sequence (DNA): TGCGCCAGCAGCCAACCACGCGGACTAGGGGGACCTGAAGCTTTCTTT. Translation: CASSQPRGLGGPEAFF.